The rows below give T cell receptor beta chains drawn from one sample of a study of T cell responses to AZD1222 COVID-19 vaccine. Using immunoSEQ multiplex PCR, the repertoire was profiled, and TCRdb retains in-frame clones only, with some absent. The table shows over 100,000 clones, with 70% to 90% occurring only once. The sequencing used peripheral blood, collected on day 0 of AZD1222 vaccination. These receptors originate from an adult in good health. Each CDR3 is given with its conserved first and last residue. Each record gives: clone size, J gene, D gene, V gene, CDR3 DNA, CDR3 protein. The D gene is left open where the match is weak. Clone size is stated in some rows and not others, as once, few, many or a class when expanded.

clone size: once
J gene: TRBJ1-2
D gene: .
V gene: TRBV5-6
CDR3 DNA: TGTGCCAGCAGTGGGGTAAGAGGCTACACCTTC
CDR3 protein: CASSGVRGYTF

clone size: .
J gene: TRBJ2-7
D gene: .
V gene: TRBV28
CDR3 DNA: TGTGCCAGCAGTTTCACAGGCAACTACGAGCAGTACTTC
CDR3 protein: CASSFTGNYEQYF

clone size: .
J gene: TRBJ2-4
D gene: TRBD2
V gene: TRBV6-1
CDR3 DNA: TGTGCCAGCAGTGAGAATTGGGGAGGGGTAGGAAGGAACATTCAGTACTTC
CDR3 protein: CASSENWGGVGRNIQYF

clone size: .
J gene: TRBJ2-5
D gene: TRBD2
V gene: TRBV10-3
CDR3 DNA: TGTGCCATCAGTGACCCTAGCGGGGGAAAAGAGACCCAGTACTTC
CDR3 protein: CAISDPSGGKETQYF

clone size: few
J gene: TRBJ1-5
D gene: .
V gene: TRBV7-9
CDR3 DNA: TGTGCCAGCAGCTTTGGCGGGAATAGCAATCAGCCCCAGCATTTT
CDR3 protein: CASSFGGNSNQPQHF

clone size: .
J gene: TRBJ2-7
D gene: TRBD1
V gene: TRBV12-3/TRBV12-4
CDR3 DNA: TGTGCCAGCAGCCGACAGGGGGCGGGGGAGCAGTACTTC
CDR3 protein: CASSRQGAGEQYF

clone size: .
J gene: TRBJ2-1
D gene: TRBD1
V gene: TRBV18
CDR3 DNA: TGTGCCAGCGAGGATTCAGGGGGCGCCTACAATGAGCAGTTCTTC
CDR3 protein: CASEDSGGAYNEQFF

clone size: .
J gene: TRBJ2-2
D gene: TRBD2
V gene: TRBV11-2
CDR3 DNA: TGTGCCAGCAGCCCAGGGACTAGACCGAGCTGGGAGCTGTTTTTT
CDR3 protein: CASSPGTRPSWELFF

clone size: few
J gene: TRBJ2-7
D gene: .
V gene: TRBV6-1
CDR3 DNA: TGTGCCAGCAGTGAAGCGGTTGGGTTATACGAGCAGTACTTC
CDR3 protein: CASSEAVGLYEQYF

clone size: .
J gene: TRBJ1-2
D gene: .
V gene: TRBV9
CDR3 DNA: TGTGCCAGCAGCCCGCAAACCGGGACATATGGTGGCTACACCTTC
CDR3 protein: CASSPQTGTYGGYTF

clone size: few
J gene: TRBJ2-7
D gene: TRBD2
V gene: TRBV5-4
CDR3 DNA: TGTGCCAGCAGCTTAGGCGGGGGGGCCCTAACCTACGAGCAGTACTTC
CDR3 protein: CASSLGGGALTYEQYF

clone size: .
J gene: TRBJ2-7
D gene: .
V gene: TRBV6-2/TRBV6-3
CDR3 DNA: TGTGCCAGCAGTTACTCAGGGACCTACGAGCAGTACTTC
CDR3 protein: CASSYSGTYEQYF

clone size: .
J gene: TRBJ2-1
D gene: TRBD1
V gene: TRBV29-1
CDR3 DNA: TGCAGCGTTGAAGGACAGGGGTCCAGGAATGAGCAGTTCTTC
CDR3 protein: CSVEGQGSRNEQFF

clone size: once
J gene: TRBJ1-2
D gene: TRBD1
V gene: TRBV28
CDR3 DNA: TGTGCCAGCAGCCCAGGGACAGGGAACTATGGCTACACCTTC
CDR3 protein: CASSPGTGNYGYTF

clone size: .
J gene: TRBJ2-3
D gene: .
V gene: TRBV28
CDR3 DNA: TGTGCCAGCAGTTTTACAGCGGACACAGATACGCAGTATTTT
CDR3 protein: CASSFTADTDTQYF

clone size: .
J gene: TRBJ1-1
D gene: .
V gene: TRBV4-1
CDR3 DNA: TGCGCCAGCAGCCTGGCAGGGTTCGGCACTGAAGCTTTCTTT
CDR3 protein: CASSLAGFGTEAFF

clone size: once
J gene: TRBJ1-2
D gene: .
V gene: TRBV4-1
CDR3 DNA: TGCGCCAGCAGCCAAGATATCGCTGGGGGGGGCTATGGCTACACCTTC
CDR3 protein: CASSQDIAGGGYGYTF

clone size: .
J gene: TRBJ2-7
D gene: .
V gene: TRBV7-2
CDR3 DNA: TGTGCCAGCAGCTTGCAGCGGGTGAACTACGAGCAGTACTTC
CDR3 protein: CASSLQRVNYEQYF

clone size: .
J gene: TRBJ1-1
D gene: .
V gene: TRBV20-1
CDR3 DNA: TGCAGTGCTCGGTCTCTTATGGCAGCTTTCTTT
CDR3 protein: CSARSLMAAFF

clone size: .
J gene: TRBJ1-2
D gene: TRBD1
V gene: TRBV5-1
CDR3 DNA: TGCGCCAGCAGCCACGGCCTGACAGGGGGTAACTATGGCTACACCTTC
CDR3 protein: CASSHGLTGGNYGYTF